One T cell receptor beta chain is described in this entry. The record originates from a study of blood T cell repertoires in COVID-19. V shed 5 bases and J 5 bases; nucleotides not matched to a gene: 7. From germline, CDR1 is SGHNT and CDR2 YENEEA. The CDR3 runs to 15 residues. Those enrolled, adults aged roughly 18 to 90 years, came from around 24 US areas. Categorization into cohorts depended on clinical history that participants reported. TCRdb's copy holds only in-frame clones and misses some; the assay was immunoSEQ multiplex PCR. The sample consists of fewer than 250,000 clones, 88% of them appearing once.

The receptor was derived from a woman in her thirties who had been exposed to COVID-19. This chain joins TRBV11-3 and TRBJ1-1, with 11 bases identical to TRBD1. Source material: PBMCs or T cells enriched from blood (not recorded which). DNA for the CDR3: TGTGCCAGCAGCCCGCAGGGGACAGGGGGTACTGAAGCTTTCTTT. This codes for CASSPQGTGGTEAFF.